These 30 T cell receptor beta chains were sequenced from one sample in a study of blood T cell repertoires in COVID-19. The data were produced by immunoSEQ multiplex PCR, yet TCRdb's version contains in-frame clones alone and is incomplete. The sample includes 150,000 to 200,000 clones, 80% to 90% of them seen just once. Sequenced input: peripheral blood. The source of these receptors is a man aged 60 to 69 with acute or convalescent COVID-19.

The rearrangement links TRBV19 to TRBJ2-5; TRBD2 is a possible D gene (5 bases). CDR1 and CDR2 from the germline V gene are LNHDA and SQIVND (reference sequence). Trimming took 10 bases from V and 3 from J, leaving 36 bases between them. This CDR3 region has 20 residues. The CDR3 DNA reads TGTGCCACTCCGCGGGTACTACCGGCCCTCGCACGTCGACGAAAAGAGACCCAGTACTTC. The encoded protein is CATPRVLPALARRRKETQYF.

CDR3 residues: CASSSWGGDTEAFF. The CDR3 DNA is TGTGCCAGCAGTTCCTGGGGGGGGGACACTGAAGCTTTCTTT. This chain links TRBV2 with TRBJ1-1, with D possibly being TRBD1 (5 bases). V was cut by 5 bases and J by 3 bases, with 13 bases left in between. Germline V gene sequence: CDR1 SNHLY, CDR2 FYNNEI. The CDR3 sequence is 14 residues long.

In DNA, the CDR3 is TGTGCCAGCAGTGAATATGATACGCAGTATTTT. Translating it yields CASSEYDTQYF. The chain has TRBV2 and TRBJ2-3; D is ambiguous. Germline CDR1 and CDR2: SNHLY and FYNNEI. V gave up 2 bases and J gave up 6 bases, with 3 bases separating them. CDR3 length: 11 amino acids.

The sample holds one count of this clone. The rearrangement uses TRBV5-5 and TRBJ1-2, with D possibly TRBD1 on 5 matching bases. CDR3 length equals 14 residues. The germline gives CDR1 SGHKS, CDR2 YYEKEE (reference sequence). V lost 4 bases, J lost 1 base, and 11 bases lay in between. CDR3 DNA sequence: TGTGCCAGCAGCCAAGTACAGGTTAACTATGGCTACACCTTC. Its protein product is CASSQVQVNYGYTF.

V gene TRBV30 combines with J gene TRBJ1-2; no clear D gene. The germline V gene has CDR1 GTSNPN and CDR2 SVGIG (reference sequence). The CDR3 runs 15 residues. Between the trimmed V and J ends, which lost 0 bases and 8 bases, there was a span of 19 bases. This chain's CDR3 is CAWSVTGGVRSGYTF. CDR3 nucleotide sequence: TGTGCCTGGAGTGTAACGGGAGGTGTACGATCGGGCTACACCTTC.

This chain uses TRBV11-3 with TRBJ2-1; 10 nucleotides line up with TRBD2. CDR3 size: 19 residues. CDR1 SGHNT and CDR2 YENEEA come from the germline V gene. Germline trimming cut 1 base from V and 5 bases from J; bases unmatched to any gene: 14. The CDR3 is CASSLGSSGSVWLNNEQFF. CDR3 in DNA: TGTGCCAGCAGCTTAGGGTCTAGCGGGAGTGTTTGGTTAAACAATGAGCAGTTCTTC.

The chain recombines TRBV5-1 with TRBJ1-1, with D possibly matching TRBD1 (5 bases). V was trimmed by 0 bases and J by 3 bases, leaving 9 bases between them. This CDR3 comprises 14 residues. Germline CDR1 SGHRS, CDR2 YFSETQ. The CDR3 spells CASSLEQGYTEAFF. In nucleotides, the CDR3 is TGCGCCAGCAGCTTGGAGCAGGGCTACACTGAAGCTTTCTTT.

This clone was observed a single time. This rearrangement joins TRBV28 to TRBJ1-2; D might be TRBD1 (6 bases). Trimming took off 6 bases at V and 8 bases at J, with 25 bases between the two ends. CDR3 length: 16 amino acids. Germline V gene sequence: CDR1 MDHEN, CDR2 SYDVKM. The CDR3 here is CASSTPEARGWSGYTF. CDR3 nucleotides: TGTGCCAGCAGCACTCCCGAGGCCAGGGGATGGTCGGGCTACACCTTC.

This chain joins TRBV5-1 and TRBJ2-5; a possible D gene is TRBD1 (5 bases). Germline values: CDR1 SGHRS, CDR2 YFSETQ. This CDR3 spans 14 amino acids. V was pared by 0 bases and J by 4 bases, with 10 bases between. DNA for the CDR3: TGCGCCAGCAGCTTGGAGTCAGGGCCAGAGACCCAGTACTTC. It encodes CASSLESGPETQYF.

The DNA for the CDR3 is TGTGCCAGCAGCCGACAGGGGGGTAGAAACACCGGGGAGCTGTTTTTT. The encoded protein is CASSRQGGRNTGELFF. This rearrangement joins TRBV27 to TRBJ2-2, with TRBD1 matching over 9 bases. V was clipped by 6 bases and J by 2 bases; unmatched bases: 7. CDR1 is MNHEY and CDR2 is SMNVEV in the germline V gene (reference sequence). CDR3 length: 16 amino acids.

The CDR3 is CATGPTSTGSAGELFF. The CDR3 bases are TGTGCCACAGGACCAACTTCGACAGGGTCGGCCGGGGAGCTGTTTTTT. V gene TRBV9 combines with J gene TRBJ2-2; 7 bases line up with TRBD1. Germline CDR1 is SGDLS and CDR2 is YYNGEE. CDR3 size: 16 residues. J was trimmed by 6 bases and V by 9 bases; bases with no gene match: 17. Variable domain in full (rest from reference TRBV9 and TRBJ2-2): DSGVTQTPKHLITATGQRVTLRCSPRSGDLSVYWYQQSLDQGLQFLIQYYNGEERAKGNILERFSAQQFPDLHSELNLSSLELGDSALYFCATGPTSTGSAGELFFGEGSRLTVL.

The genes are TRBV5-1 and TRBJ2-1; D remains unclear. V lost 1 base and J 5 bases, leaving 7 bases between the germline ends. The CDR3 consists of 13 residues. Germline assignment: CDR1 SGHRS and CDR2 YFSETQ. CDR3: CASSLSTNNEQFF. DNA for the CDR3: TGCGCCAGCAGCTTGAGCACGAACAATGAGCAGTTCTTC.

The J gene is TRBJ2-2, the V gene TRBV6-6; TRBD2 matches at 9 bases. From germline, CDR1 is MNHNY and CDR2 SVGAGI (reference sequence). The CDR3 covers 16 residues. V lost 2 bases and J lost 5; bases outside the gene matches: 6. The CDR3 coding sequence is TGTGCCAGCAGTTACAGTCCAGCGGGAGGTACCGGGGAGCTGTTTTTT. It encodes CASSYSPAGGTGELFF.

This CDR3 is CASSLIAGDEQFF. The CDR3, as DNA: TGTGCCAGCAGCTTAATTGCCGGGGATGAGCAGTTCTTC. This rearrangement joins TRBV7-3 to TRBJ2-1; weak D call: TRBD2 (5 bases). V shed 1 base and J shed 8 bases, with 9 bases lying between them. The CDR3 runs 13 residues. The V gene's germline CDR1 is SGHTA and CDR2 FQGTGA. Combining the CDR3 with reference TRBV7-3 and TRBJ2-1 gives the whole variable domain GAGVSQTPSNKVTEKGKYVELRCDPISGHTALYWYRQSLGQGPEFLIYFQGTGAADDSGLPNDRFFAVRPEGSVSTLKIQRTERGDSAVYLCASSLIAGDEQFFGPGTRLTVL.

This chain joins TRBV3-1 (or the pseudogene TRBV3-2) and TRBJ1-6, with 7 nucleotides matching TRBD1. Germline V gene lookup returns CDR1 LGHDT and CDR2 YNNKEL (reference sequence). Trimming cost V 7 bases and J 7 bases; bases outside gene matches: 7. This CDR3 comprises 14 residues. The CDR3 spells CASNSRDRNSPLHF. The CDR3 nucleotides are TGTGCCAGCAACTCCAGGGACAGAAATTCACCCCTCCACTTT.

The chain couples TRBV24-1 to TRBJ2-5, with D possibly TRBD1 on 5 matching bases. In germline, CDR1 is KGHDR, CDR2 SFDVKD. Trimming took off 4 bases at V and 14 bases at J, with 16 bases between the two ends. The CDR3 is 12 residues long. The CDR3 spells CATSEPDRFLYF. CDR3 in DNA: TGTGCCACCAGTGAGCCCGACAGATTTCTCTACTTC.

The CDR3 loop reads CASSNQASGANVLTF. As DNA, the CDR3 is TGTGCCAGCAGCAACCAAGCATCTGGGGCCAACGTCCTGACTTTC. This chain uses TRBV11-2 with TRBJ2-6, with D hard to call. The CDR3 spans 15 residues. V dropped 5 bases and J dropped 1 base, with 9 bases sitting between them. The germline gives CDR1 SGHAT, CDR2 FQNNGV.

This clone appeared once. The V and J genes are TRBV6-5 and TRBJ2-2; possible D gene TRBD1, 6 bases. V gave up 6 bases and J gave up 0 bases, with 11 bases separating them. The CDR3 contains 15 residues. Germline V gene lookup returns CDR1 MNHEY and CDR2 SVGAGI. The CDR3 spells CASRRDRSNTGELFF. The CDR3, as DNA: TGTGCCAGCAGACGAGACAGGTCGAACACCGGGGAGCTGTTTTTT.

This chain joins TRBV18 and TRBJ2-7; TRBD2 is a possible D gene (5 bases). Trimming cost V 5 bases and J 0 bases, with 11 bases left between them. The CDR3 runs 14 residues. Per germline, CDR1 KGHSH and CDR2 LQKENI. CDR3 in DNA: TGTGCCAGCTCAAGTAGTACTAGCTCCTACGAGCAGTACTTC. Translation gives CASSSSTSSYEQYF.

The CDR3 is CASSPPGTGGYEQYF. In DNA, the CDR3 is TGCGCCAGCAGCCCCCCTGGGACAGGGGGCTACGAGCAGTACTTC. The chain has TRBV4-1 and TRBJ2-7; 11 bases fit TRBD1. The CDR3 spans 15 residues. Germline V gene lookup returns CDR1 MGHRA and CDR2 YSYEKL. The junction had 5 bases not matched to a gene; V was cut back by 4 bases and J by 3 bases.

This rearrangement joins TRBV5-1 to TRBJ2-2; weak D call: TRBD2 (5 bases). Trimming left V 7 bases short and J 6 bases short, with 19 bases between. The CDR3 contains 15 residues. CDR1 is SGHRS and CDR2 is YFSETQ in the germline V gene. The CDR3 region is CASGGPSGVAGELFF. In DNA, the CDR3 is TGCGCCAGCGGCGGGCCTAGTGGGGTCGCCGGGGAGCTGTTTTTT.

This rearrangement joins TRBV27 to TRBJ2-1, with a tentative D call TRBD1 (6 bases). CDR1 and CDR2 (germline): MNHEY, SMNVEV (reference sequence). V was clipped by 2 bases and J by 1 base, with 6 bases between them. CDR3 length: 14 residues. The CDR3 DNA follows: TGTGCCAGCAGTTTACAGGGGTCCTACAATGAGCAGTTCTTC. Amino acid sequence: CASSLQGSYNEQFF.

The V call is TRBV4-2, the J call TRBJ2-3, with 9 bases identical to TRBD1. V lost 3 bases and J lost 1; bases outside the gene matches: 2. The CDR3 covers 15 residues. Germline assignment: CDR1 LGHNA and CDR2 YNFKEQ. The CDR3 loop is CASSQRDRGTDTQYF. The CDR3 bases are TGTGCCAGCAGCCAGCGGGACAGGGGCACAGATACGCAGTATTTT.

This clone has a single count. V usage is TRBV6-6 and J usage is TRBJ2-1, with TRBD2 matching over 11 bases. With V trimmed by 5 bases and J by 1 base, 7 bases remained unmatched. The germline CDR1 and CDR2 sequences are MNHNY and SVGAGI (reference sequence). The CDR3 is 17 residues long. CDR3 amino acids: CASSPLAGGPSYNEQFF. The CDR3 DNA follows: TGTGCCAGCAGTCCCCTAGCGGGAGGACCTTCCTACAATGAGCAGTTCTTC.

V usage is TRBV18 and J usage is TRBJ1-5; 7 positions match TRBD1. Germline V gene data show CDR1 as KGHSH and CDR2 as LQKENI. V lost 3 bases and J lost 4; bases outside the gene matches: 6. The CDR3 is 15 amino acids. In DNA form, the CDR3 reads TGTGCCAGCTCACCCGCAGGGGGAGGAAATCAGCCCCAGCATTTT. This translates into CASSPAGGGNQPQHF. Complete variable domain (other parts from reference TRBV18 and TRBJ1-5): NAGVMQNPRHLVRRRGQEARLRCSPMKGHSHVYWYRQLPEEGLKFMVYLQKENIIDESGMPKERFSAEFPKEGPSILRIQQVVRGDSAAYFCASSPAGGGNQPQHFGDGTRLSIL.

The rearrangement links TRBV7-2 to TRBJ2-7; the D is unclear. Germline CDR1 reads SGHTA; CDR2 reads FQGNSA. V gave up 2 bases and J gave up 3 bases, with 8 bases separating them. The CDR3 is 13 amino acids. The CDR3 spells CASSLSRFYEQYF. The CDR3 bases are TGTGCCAGCAGCTTAAGCAGGTTCTACGAGCAGTACTTC.

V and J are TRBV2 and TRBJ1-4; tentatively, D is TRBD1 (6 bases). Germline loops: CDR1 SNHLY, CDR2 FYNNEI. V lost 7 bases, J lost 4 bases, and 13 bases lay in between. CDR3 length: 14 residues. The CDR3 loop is CASTAGQFNEKLFF. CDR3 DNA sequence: TGTGCCAGCACCGCCGGACAGTTTAATGAAAAACTGTTTTTT.

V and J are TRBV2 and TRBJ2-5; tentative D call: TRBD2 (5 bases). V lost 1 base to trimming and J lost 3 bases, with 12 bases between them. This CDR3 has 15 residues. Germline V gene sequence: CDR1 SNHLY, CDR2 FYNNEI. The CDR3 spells CASSEGVEGEETQYF. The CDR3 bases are TGTGCCAGCAGTGAAGGGGTAGAGGGTGAAGAGACCCAGTACTTC.

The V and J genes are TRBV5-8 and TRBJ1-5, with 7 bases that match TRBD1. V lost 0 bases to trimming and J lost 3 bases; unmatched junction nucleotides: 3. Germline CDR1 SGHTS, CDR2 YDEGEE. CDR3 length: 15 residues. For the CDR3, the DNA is TGTGCCAGCAGCTTGGGGGGACAGATCAATCAGCCCCAGCATTTT. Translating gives CASSLGGQINQPQHF. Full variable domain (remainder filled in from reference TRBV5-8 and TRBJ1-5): EAGVTQSPTHLIKTRGQQATLRCSPISGHTSVYWYQQALGLGLQFLLWYDEGEERNRGNFPPRFSGRQFPNYSSELNVNALELEDSALYLCASSLGGQINQPQHFGDGTRLSIL.

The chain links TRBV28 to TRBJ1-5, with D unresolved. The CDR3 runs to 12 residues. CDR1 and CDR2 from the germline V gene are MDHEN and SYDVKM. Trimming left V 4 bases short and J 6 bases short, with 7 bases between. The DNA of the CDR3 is TGTGCCAGCAGTTCCTCAGGTCAGCCCCAGCATTTT. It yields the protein CASSSSGQPQHF.